Presented here are 26 T cell receptor beta chains from one specimen sequenced in a study of blood T cell repertoires in COVID-19 (dated by TCRdb to about 2020). Library preparation was by the immunoSEQ multiplex PCR assay. As stored in TCRdb, this immuneACCESS dataset retains in-frame rearrangements with V and J assigned. A fraction of the clones does not appear; measured against another copy, unresolved V genes explain less than half of the discrepancy, and the remainder lacks a known reason. The sample table shows approximately 76,000 clones, and approximately 80% are seen once. Together, the top ten hold around 10% of the sample. Source material: peripheral blood. The receptors stem from a man over 45 with acute or convalescent COVID-19.

The CDR3 DNA reads as TGTGCCAGCAGCCCCGGGCGGGGGGGGGAAGAGACCCAGTACTTC. Its protein is CASSPGRGGEETQYF. This chain joins TRBV7-9 and TRBJ2-5; 9 bases map to TRBD2. The CDR3 sequence is 15 residues long. With 5 bases clipped from V and 3 bases from J, the junction kept 7 bases outside the gene matches. Germline V gene sequence: CDR1 SEHNR, CDR2 FQNEAQ (reference sequence).

This clone was observed once. The CDR3 sequence: CATSREPGQPQPQHF. CDR3 nucleotides: TGTGCCACCAGCAGAGAACCAGGACAACCACAGCCCCAGCATTTT. The chain is built from TRBV15 and TRBJ1-5; D might be TRBD1 (5 bases). This CDR3 is 15 amino acids long. Germline-derived CDR1 and CDR2 are LNHNV and YYDKDF (reference sequence). V gave up 0 bases and J gave up 7 bases, with 13 bases separating them.

V gene TRBV6-2 or TRBV6-3 combines with J gene TRBJ1-1, with TRBD1 matching 8 bases. Germline V CDR1 and CDR2: MNHEY, SVGEGT. The CDR3 has 15 amino acids. J lost 4 bases, V lost 1 base, and 5 bases had no gene match. This chain's CDR3 is CASSYYSGTGTEAFF. CDR3 in DNA: TGTGCCAGCAGTTACTACAGCGGGACAGGCACTGAAGCTTTCTTT.

This sequence joins TRBV5-1 and TRBJ1-1, with 9 bases identical to TRBD1. The J segment lost 7 bases and the V segment lost 4 bases, leaving 11 bases of the junction unmatched. CDR1 SGHRS and CDR2 YFSETQ come from the germline V gene. The CDR3 is 15 amino acids. CDR3 residues: CASSPTGGAEGEAFF. CDR3 coding DNA: TGCGCCAGCAGCCCAACAGGGGGCGCAGAAGGTGAAGCTTTCTTT.

V gene TRBV6-2 or TRBV6-3 combines with J gene TRBJ1-5; 7 bases are a match to TRBD1. V shed 5 bases and J 3 bases; nucleotides not matched to a gene: 13. This CDR3 is built from 17 residues. The germline V gene has CDR1 MNHEY and CDR2 SVGEGT. CDR3 coding DNA: TGTGCCAGCAGTCACTTCCCTCGACAGGGCAACAATCAGCCCCAGCATTTT. This encodes CASSHFPRQGNNQPQHF.

The chain is built from TRBV4-1 and TRBJ2-7, with 7 bases that match TRBD2. Trimming took 4 bases from V and 2 from J; bases not matched to a gene: 8. This CDR3 is 15 amino acids long. From germline, CDR1 is MGHRA and CDR2 YSYEKL. The CDR3 reads CASSLLASGAYEQYF. The CDR3 nucleotides are TGCGCCAGCAGCCTCCTGGCTAGCGGAGCCTACGAGCAGTACTTC.

This clone was counted a few times. V usage is TRBV28 and J usage is TRBJ2-1, with D maybe TRBD1 (5 bases). V lost 4 bases and J lost 10, with 11 bases in between. The CDR3 loop spans 12 amino acids. The germline V gene has CDR1 MDHEN and CDR2 SYDVKM. The CDR3 sequence is CASSSLRGEQFF. CDR3 in DNA: TGTGCCAGCAGTTCGTTAAGGGGCGAGCAGTTCTTC.

This sequence joins TRBV5-4 and TRBJ2-7, with D tentatively TRBD1 (5 bases). In germline, CDR1 is SGHNT, CDR2 YYREEE (reference sequence). This CDR3 has 12 amino acids. Trimming pared 4 bases from V and 2 bases from J, leaving 7 bases between. In DNA, the CDR3 is TGTGCCAGCAGCGAGGACACCTACGAGCAGTACTTC. Encoded protein: CASSEDTYEQYF.

This chain connects TRBV28 to TRBJ2-3, with D possibly being TRBD1 (5 bases). The ends were cut back, 6 bases at V and 9 bases at J, with 10 bases in the middle. Germline V CDR1 and CDR2: MDHEN, SYDVKM. This CDR3 region has 11 residues. The CDR3, as DNA: TGTGCCAGCAGCGTAGGGGAAACGCAGTATTTT. Its translation: CASSVGETQYF.

The count of this clone is one. The genes are TRBV19 and TRBJ2-7; 11 nucleotides match TRBD1. V trimming: 9 bases; J trimming: 4 bases; junction bases outside the gene matches: 5. The CDR3 length is 13 residues. The germline V gene encodes CDR1 LNHDA and CDR2 SQIVND (reference sequence). CDR3 protein: CASAGTGGYEQYF. The CDR3 coding sequence is TGTGCCAGCGCCGGGACAGGGGGTTACGAGCAGTACTTC.

This clone has a handful of counts. The J gene is TRBJ2-1, the V gene TRBV19; maybe TRBD1 (6 bases). Germline V gene sequence: CDR1 LNHDA, CDR2 SQIVND (reference sequence). V lost 10 bases and J lost 6, with 22 bases in between. CDR3 length: 15 amino acids. The CDR3 DNA sequence: TGTGCCACCAGTAGTGGAACAGGGATAGTCAATGAGCAGTTCTTC. It yields the protein CATSSGTGIVNEQFF.

The chain links TRBV20-1 to TRBJ1-2; D gene unclear. This CDR3 is 11 amino acids long. The germline V gene encodes CDR1 DFQATT and CDR2 SNEGSKA (reference sequence). V was clipped by 2 bases and J by 3 bases, with 4 bases between them. Here the CDR3 reads CSARPDYGYTF. As DNA, the CDR3 is TGCAGTGCTAGACCCGACTATGGCTACACCTTC.

The chain uses TRBV2 and TRBJ2-4; the D gene is possibly TRBD1 (6 bases). Trimming cost V 6 bases and J 3 bases, with 12 bases left between them. The CDR3 spans 14 residues. Germline V gene sequence: CDR1 SNHLY, CDR2 FYNNEI. The DNA of the CDR3 is TGTGCCAGCAGGATCCCAGGGGTCAAAAACATTCAGTACTTC. As protein: CASRIPGVKNIQYF.

CDR3 protein: CARRLAGGPPYEQYF. CDR3 sequence (DNA): TGTGCCAGGCGATTAGCGGGAGGGCCTCCCTACGAGCAGTACTTC. The J gene is TRBJ2-7, the V gene TRBV6-4; 11 bases fit TRBD2. J lost 2 bases, V lost 9 bases, and 9 bases had no gene match. The CDR3 covers 15 residues. Germline lookup yields CDR1 MRHNA and CDR2 SNTAGT.

The gene calls are TRBV3-1 (or the pseudogene TRBV3-2) and TRBJ1-1; D uncertain. The germline V gene encodes CDR1 LGHDT and CDR2 YNNKEL (reference sequence). This CDR3 region has 14 residues. V lost 3 bases and J lost 0, with 8 bases in between. CDR3 sequence reads: CASSHDDMNTEAFF. The CDR3, as DNA: TGTGCCAGCAGCCACGACGACATGAACACTGAAGCTTTCTTT.

The chain is built from TRBV2 and TRBJ2-1, with TRBD2 matching 8 bases. J lost 10 bases, V lost 6 bases, and 17 bases had no gene match. This CDR3 contains 16 residues. Germline V gene lookup returns CDR1 SNHLY and CDR2 FYNNEI. CDR3 residues: CASRAAGAGGPREQFF. DNA of the CDR3: TGTGCCAGCAGAGCTGCCGGGGCGGGGGGCCCCAGGGAGCAGTTCTTC.

J is TRBJ1-1 and V is TRBV15, with D possibly being TRBD1 (5 bases). Looked up from germline, CDR1 is LNHNV and CDR2 is YYDKDF (reference sequence). Trimming shortened V by 1 base and J by 5 bases, and 14 bases separated the two germline ends. The CDR3 covers 15 residues. DNA for the CDR3: TGTGCCACCAGCAGAGTTGGGCAGGGAGGGACTGAAGCTTTCTTT. It encodes CATSRVGQGGTEAFF. Together with reference TRBV15 and TRBJ1-1, the CDR3 gives the full variable domain: DAMVIQNPRYQVTQFGKPVTLSCSQTLNHNVMYWYQQKSSQAPKLLFHYYDKDFNNEADTPDNFQSRRPNTSFCFLDIRSPGLGDTAMYLCATSRVGQGGTEAFFGQGTRLTVV.

About this clone: The junction departs from the called germline gene at one end, perhaps through a read error. The V call is TRBV7-9, the J call TRBJ1-2; possibly TRBD1 for D (6 bases). Per germline, CDR1 SEHNR and CDR2 FQNEAQ (reference sequence). The CDR3 is made up of 14 amino acids. The CDR3 loop is CASRLEGENYGYTF. CDR3 bases: TGTGCCAGCAGATTAGAGGGGGAAAACTATGGCTACACCTTC. Full variable domain (missing parts from reference TRBV7-9 and TRBJ1-2): DTGVSQNPRHKITKRGQNVTFRCDPISEHNRLYWYRQTLGQGPEFLTYFQNEAQLEKSRLLSDRFSAERPKGSFSTLEIQRTEQGDSAMYLCASRLEGENYGYTFGSGTRLTVV.

The V call is TRBV5-6, the J call TRBJ1-1, with D maybe TRBD1 (6 bases). V lost 1 base to trimming and J lost 5 bases, with 12 bases between them. This CDR3 has 14 residues. Looked up from germline, CDR1 is SGHDT and CDR2 is YYEEEE. CDR3 region: CASSLYQGRTEAFF. CDR3 in DNA: TGTGCCAGCAGCTTGTATCAGGGGCGGACTGAAGCTTTCTTT.

This chain connects TRBV28 to TRBJ2-3; TRBD2 agrees at 7 bases. Per the germline V gene, CDR1 is MDHEN and CDR2 is SYDVKM. The CDR3 is 15 residues long. V lost 8 bases, J lost 2 bases, and 10 bases stayed unmatched. This CDR3 is CASGLDGRPTDTQYF. CDR3 DNA: TGTGCCAGCGGGCTTGACGGGAGGCCCACAGATACGCAGTATTTT. Looking up the rest from reference TRBV28 and TRBJ2-3 gives the full variable domain: DVKVTQSSRYLVKRTGEKVFLECVQDMDHENMFWYRQDPGLGLRLIYFSYDVKMKEKGDIPEGYSVSREKKERFSLILESASTNQTSMYLCASGLDGRPTDTQYFGPGTRLTVL.

V is TRBV18 and J is TRBJ1-4; 7 positions match TRBD1. This CDR3 region has 15 residues. The V gene's germline CDR1 is KGHSH and CDR2 LQKENI. The V gene end was trimmed by 2 bases and the J gene end by 6 bases; junction bases not matched to a gene: 6. For the CDR3, the DNA is TGTGCCAGCTCACCAGAATCCAGGGGGTATGAAAAACTGTTTTTT. Amino acid sequence: CASSPESRGYEKLFF.

The chain is built from TRBV19 and TRBJ2-3; 8 bases are shared with TRBD2. The V gene end was trimmed by 9 bases and the J gene end by 0 bases; junction bases not matched to a gene: 5. This CDR3 contains 14 residues. Germline V gene sequence: CDR1 LNHDA, CDR2 SQIVND (reference sequence). The CDR3: CASRAGASTDTQYF. As DNA, the CDR3 is TGTGCCAGCCGAGCGGGAGCTAGCACAGATACGCAGTATTTT.

The chain couples TRBV3-1 (or the pseudogene TRBV3-2) to TRBJ2-5; 7 nucleotides line up with TRBD1. Germline assignment: CDR1 LGHDT and CDR2 YNNKEL (reference sequence). With 5 bases clipped from V and 4 bases from J, the junction kept 7 bases outside the gene matches. The CDR3 loop spans 14 amino acids. The CDR3 protein is CASSESRGSETQYF. CDR3 bases: TGTGCCAGCAGCGAATCCAGGGGGTCAGAGACCCAGTACTTC.

This chain links TRBV20-1 with TRBJ1-1; D not certain. Trimming removed 3 bases from V and 7 bases from J, with 15 bases in between. Germline lookup yields CDR1 DFQATT and CDR2 SNEGSKA (reference sequence). The length of the CDR3 is 13 residues. CDR3 sequence reads: CSASGRPSNEAFF. CDR3 bases: TGCAGTGCTAGTGGGAGACCGAGCAATGAAGCTTTCTTT.

This clone was seen only once. V usage is TRBV6-1 and J usage is TRBJ2-5, with a tentative D call TRBD2 (6 bases). Trimming stripped 3 bases from V and 6 bases from J, with 20 bases between. The length of the CDR3 is 16 residues. Germline loops: CDR1 MNHNS, CDR2 SASEGT. The CDR3 DNA sequence: TGTGCCAGCAGTGATTCTGTGACTAGGTCCCCCCAGACCCAGTACTTC. It specifies CASSDSVTRSPQTQYF.

The rearrangement links TRBV5-5 to TRBJ1-5; D remains unclear. This CDR3 spans 16 amino acids. V was clipped by 0 bases and J by 0 bases, with 10 bases between them. Germline CDR1 and CDR2: SGHKS and YYEKEE (reference sequence). The CDR3 sequence: CASSLAAGISNQPQHF. The CDR3 DNA reads TGTGCCAGCAGCTTGGCGGCGGGAATTAGCAATCAGCCCCAGCATTTT. Filled out from reference TRBV5-5 and TRBJ1-5, the complete variable domain reads DAGVTQSPTHLIKTRGQQVTLRCSPISGHKSVSWYQQVLGQGPQFIFQYYEKEERGRGNFPDRFSARQFPNYSSELNVNALLLGDSALYLCASSLAAGISNQPQHFGDGTRLSIL.